Presented here are 8 T cell receptor beta chains from one specimen sequenced in a study of tumor-infiltrating lymphocytes in primary liver carcinoma (dated by TCRdb to 2015 to 2018). Total RNA and DNA were co-extracted from approximately 20-30 mg of bulk tissue with the AllPrep DNA/RNA mini kit, without cell sorting. TCRdb lists the instrument as Illumina HiSeq 2500. TCRbeta-specific cDNA was reverse-transcribed from 500 to 550 ng total RNA using a constant-region primer and ProtoScript II reverse transcriptase. Three nested multiplex PCR rounds, following a slightly modified ARM-PCR procedure, were used to build the TCRbeta libraries. Each of the first two PCR rounds ran for approximately 10 cycles and used multiplex TRBV1-TRBV30 forward primers together with a Cbeta reverse primer. TCRdb passed the public sequencing reads through fastp at Q25 and MiXCR, retaining productive beta sequences. Entries that share a CDR3 protein sequence are merged under the most common genes and DNA. The sample table lists 20,000 to 25,000 distinct CDR3 sequences, about 84% of them with a count of one. The top ten clones comprise 35% of the sample.

The sample comprised liver tumor tissue from sampling region 2. The sample's cell subset or site label, decoded: tumor region T2, inferior pole. These TCRs come from a woman in her 30s with primary liver carcinoma and hepatitis B virus infection.

Worth noting for this clonotype: One end of the junction is discordant with germline, which a read error may explain. The V call is TRBV9, the J call TRBJ2-3; D may be TRBD1 or TRBD2 (5 bases each). This CDR3 is built from 15 residues. Germline lookup yields CDR1 SGDLS and CDR2 YYNGEE. DNA for the CDR3: TGTGCCAGCAACACCTGGGGGTGGCCCACAGATTCGCAGTATTTT. It specifies CASNTWGWPTDSQYF.

With regard to this clonotype: The CDR3 carries no conserved terminal phenylalanine or tryptophan, so it likely arises from a read error. The chain recombines TRBV5-5 with TRBJ1-4, with no clear D. Germline-derived CDR1 and CDR2 are SGHKS and YYEKEE (reference sequence). The CDR3 length is 19 residues. Trimming left V 10 bases short and J 0 bases short, with 28 bases between. For the CDR3, the DNA is TGTGCCGGCAACTTGAGGTTAGGCGGATGGGTTGCAACTAATGAAAAACTGTTTTTA. Its protein is CAGNLRLGGWVATNEKLFL.

The table lists this clonotype with a few counts. A read error may produce the germline difference seen at one junction end. CDR3 sequence reads: CASRRARTGELFF. In DNA, the CDR3 is TGTGCCAGCAGGCGGGCACGGACCGGGGAACTGTTTTTT. The chain combines TRBV6-5 with TRBJ2-2; perhaps TRBD2 as D (5 bases). Germline CDR1 reads MNHEY; CDR2 reads SVGAGI. This CDR3 contains 13 residues.

The table lists this clonotype with a count of one. This chain joins TRBV28 and TRBJ2-3; a weak D match, TRBD2 (7 bases). CDR3 length: 16 residues. The germline V gene has CDR1 MDHEN and CDR2 SYDVKM. Trimming left V 10 bases short and J 4 bases short, with 24 bases between. The CDR3 DNA sequence: TGTGCCATCAGGCCGGCGGGGGCAGTTAGCTCAGATACGCAGTATTTT. Protein product: CAIRPAGAVSSDTQYF. Full variable domain (missing parts from reference TRBV28 and TRBJ2-3): DVKVTQSSRYLVKRTGEKVFLECVQDMDHENMFWYRQDPGLGLRLIYFSYDVKMKEKGDIPEGYSVSREKKERFSLILESASTNQTSMYLCAIRPAGAVSSDTQYFGPGTRLTVL.

Notes on this clonotype: The CDR3 end shows no conserved phenylalanine or tryptophan, and so a read error is likely. It is unclear where the CDR3 begins or ends on the DNA, so no DNA is shown, and the CDR3 is as TCRdb lists it. V is TRBV6-5 and J is TRBJ2-5; TRBD1 was called by the table and not checked on the DNA. The CDR3 region is 13 residues in length, termini included. The V gene's germline CDR1 is MNHEY and CDR2 SVGAGI. The CDR3: CASSTDKGLTQHL.

Notes on this clonotype: A junction end diverges from the germline sequence, so it may reflect a read error. The rearrangement uses TRBV7-9 and TRBJ2-3, with 8 bases identical to TRBD2. The CDR3 spans 16 residues. Germline loops: CDR1 SEHNR, CDR2 FQNEAQ (reference sequence). The CDR3 sequence is CASNLLLAAATDTQYF. The DNA of the CDR3 is TGTGCCAGCAACCTATTACTAGCGGCAGCCACAGATACGCAATATTTT. The whole variable domain, remainder taken from reference TRBV7-9 and TRBJ2-3, is DTGVSQNPRHKITKRGQNVTFRCDPISEHNRLYWYRQTLGQGPEFLTYFQNEAQLEKSRLLSDRFSAERPKGSFSTLEIQRTEQGDSAMYLCASNLLLAAATDTQYFGPGTRLTVL.

In regard to this clonotype: One end of the junction is discordant with germline, which a read error may explain. The V gene is TRBV12-3 or TRBV12-4, the J gene TRBJ2-1; 11 nucleotides align to TRBD2. This CDR3 comprises 15 residues. CDR3 in amino acids: CASSLSGTSGFDQLF. Here the CDR3 DNA reads TGTGCCAGCAGTCTGTCCGGGACTAGCGGATTTGATCAGCTCTTC.

For this clonotype: Germline is not matched at one junction end, which may reflect a read error. V is TRBV6-1 and J is TRBJ2-5, with 7 bases fitting TRBD1. This CDR3 is 16 amino acids long. CDR1 and CDR2 (germline): MNHNS, SASEGT. CDR3 in amino acids: CVSSEGGCHPEETQYF. The CDR3 nucleotides are TGTGTCAGCAGTGAAGGGGGCTGCCATCCAGAAGAGACCCAGTACTTC.